The source of this T cell receptor beta chain is a study of blood T cell repertoires in COVID-19. Study overall: Samples of COVID-19 (acute and convalescent) were obtained from the United States, Italy and Spain. Sources were T cells, B-cell-depleted T cells, or PBMCs; the material itself was cDNA or gDNA.

Looked up from germline, CDR1 is MNHNY and CDR2 is SVGAGI (reference sequence). V was shortened by 0 bases and J by 2 bases, with 11 bases between the two germline ends. This CDR3 contains 16 residues. How the authors handled the data: Quantification of nucleated cells was approximated via reference gene primer amplification. TCRdb keeps only in-frame clones here, not all; method: immunoSEQ multiplex PCR. That table supplies the V and J calls and clone size; D and trimming were determined from the DNA. The repertoire consists of 95,000 to 150,000 clones, with 75% to 90% occurring once and the leading ten covering almost 4.5%.

The V gene is TRBV6-6, the J gene TRBJ1-5; tentative D call: TRBD1 (5 bases). This sequence was found in a man aged 40-49 years with acute or convalescent COVID-19. The sample was peripheral blood. The CDR3 loop reads CASSYSVRERNQPQHF. CDR3 nucleotide sequence: TGTGCCAGCAGTTACTCGGTCAGGGAACGCAATCAGCCCCAGCATTTT.